The rows below give T cell receptor beta chains drawn from one sample of a study of OX40 agonist ivuxolimab in advanced cancers. Method: immunoSEQ multiplex PCR; TCRdb's copy keeps in-frame clones and lacks some. The sample consists of approximately 100,000 clones, approximately 85% of them appearing once. The specimen comprised CD4+ or CD8+ T cells sorted from blood, sampled in a trial of the OX40 agonist ivuxolimab. The receptors were gathered from an adult with an advanced solid tumor such as melanoma, head and neck, liver or kidney cancer. The conserved cysteine and the conserved F or W are not part of the CDR3 here.

cdr3_length: 13; v_call: TRBV6-5; cdr3_aa: ASSYSAGSSYEQY
cdr3_length: 14; v_call: TRBV4-1; cdr3_aa: ASSHPTRTGGYEQY
cdr3_length: 9; v_call: TRBV25-1; cdr3_aa: ASSRVDTQY
cdr3_length: 13; v_call: TRBV5-4; cdr3_aa: ASSLALAGEDEQF
cdr3_length: 13; v_call: TRBV7-2; cdr3_aa: ASSLAGQYTDTQY
cdr3_length: 12; v_call: TRBV13; cdr3_aa: ASSLGGTLYGYT
cdr3_length: 11; v_call: TRBV7-9; cdr3_aa: ASSRSGQETQY
cdr3_length: 12; v_call: TRBV18; cdr3_aa: ASSPPDRTDTQY
cdr3_length: 12; v_call: TRBV7-6; cdr3_aa: ASSLSAGTDTQY
cdr3_length: 9; v_call: TRBV6-1; cdr3_aa: ASSRGYEQY
cdr3_length: 13; v_call: TRBV7-9; cdr3_aa: ASSLVPGYRETQY
cdr3_length: 10; v_call: TRBV19; cdr3_aa: ASSIARGEQF
cdr3_length: 12; v_call: TRBV5-6; cdr3_aa: ASSLVGNQETQY
cdr3_length: 14; v_call: TRBV5-1; cdr3_aa: ASSLGSTGEGETQY
cdr3_length: 13; v_call: TRBV11-2; cdr3_aa: ASSELVGRGQEQY
cdr3_length: 12; v_call: TRBV29-1; cdr3_aa: SVVGARAYNEQF
cdr3_length: 12; v_call: TRBV6-5; cdr3_aa: ASSYSSNTDTQY
cdr3_length: 11; v_call: TRBV5-6; cdr3_aa: ASSLTRGSGYT
cdr3_length: 12; v_call: TRBV5-1; cdr3_aa: ASSLNSGRVEQY
cdr3_length: 11; v_call: TRBV7-7; cdr3_aa: ASSLARAGELF
cdr3_length: 11; v_call: TRBV7-9; cdr3_aa: ASSQQTGNEQF
cdr3_length: 14; v_call: TRBV6-5; cdr3_aa: ASSYSSEGPGGEAF
cdr3_length: 16; v_call: TRBV19; cdr3_aa: ASRTRQGGLGFRTEAF
cdr3_length: 13; v_call: TRBV7-6; cdr3_aa: ASSRTSGIPYEQY
cdr3_length: 12; v_call: TRBV7-2; cdr3_aa: ASSLMSDTYEQY
cdr3_length: 10; v_call: TRBV2; cdr3_aa: ASSTPQETQY
cdr3_length: 10; v_call: TRBV27; cdr3_aa: ASSPNTDTQY
cdr3_length: 10; v_call: TRBV30; cdr3_aa: ALTTGLGEQY
cdr3_length: 12; v_call: TRBV5-4; cdr3_aa: ASSLDWDTGELF
cdr3_length: 15; v_call: TRBV4-3; cdr3_aa: ASSHSTLAGRTDTQY
cdr3_length: 13; v_call: TRBV10-3; cdr3_aa: AISGRAGGRNGYT
cdr3_length: 13; v_call: TRBV4-1; cdr3_aa: ASSQGSGEAYEQY
cdr3_length: 13; v_call: TRBV5-6; cdr3_aa: ASSSGPNPNTEAF
cdr3_length: 13; v_call: TRBV27; cdr3_aa: ASRSVASGSYEQY
cdr3_length: 12; v_call: TRBV7-3; cdr3_aa: ASSSTRNTGELF
cdr3_length: 12; v_call: TRBV6-6; cdr3_aa: ASSYGDRLLPQH
cdr3_length: 13; v_call: TRBV6-5; cdr3_aa: ASSTGTSGTDTQY
cdr3_length: 10; v_call: TRBV19; cdr3_aa: ASSIYNQPQH
cdr3_length: 13; v_call: TRBV7-8; cdr3_aa: ASSLAGLNTGELF
cdr3_length: 13; v_call: TRBV18; cdr3_aa: ASSSRTGGGETQY
cdr3_length: 13; v_call: TRBV6-5; cdr3_aa: ASSYSTSGSYEQY
cdr3_length: 15; v_call: TRBV5-1; cdr3_aa: ASSPLRFSGRFYEQY
cdr3_length: 16; v_call: TRBV28; cdr3_aa: ASSFYELGRGIGYEQY
cdr3_length: 12; v_call: TRBV10-2; cdr3_aa: ASSLALSYNEQF
cdr3_length: 11; v_call: TRBV29-1; cdr3_aa: SVLRLEDTEAF
cdr3_length: 12; v_call: TRBV5-1; cdr3_aa: ASSLQAGNNEQF
cdr3_length: 16; v_call: TRBV7-9; cdr3_aa: ASSLVWVGSDRAFEQF
cdr3_length: 12; v_call: TRBV14; cdr3_aa: ASSQESPNTEAF
cdr3_length: 16; v_call: TRBV21-1; cdr3_aa: ASSSKGGTSHNSYEQY
cdr3_length: 11; v_call: TRBV19; cdr3_aa: ASRVDRITEAF
cdr3_length: 12; v_call: TRBV7-6; cdr3_aa: ASSLDDRGSGYT
cdr3_length: 10; v_call: TRBV2; cdr3_aa: ASQRWDTEAF
cdr3_length: 12; v_call: TRBV7-2; cdr3_aa: ASSSWQGSSEQY
cdr3_length: 12; v_call: TRBV30; cdr3_aa: AWTLTGARDTQY
cdr3_length: 13; v_call: TRBV5-4; cdr3_aa: ASSLVLGSYNEQF
cdr3_length: 12; v_call: TRBV19; cdr3_aa: ASSIGTTTDTQY
cdr3_length: 13; v_call: TRBV5-6; cdr3_aa: ASSLWQGVQETQY